This T cell receptor delta chain was sequenced during a study of gammadelta T cells in human blood (TCRdb year 2020). V was cut back by 2 bases and J by 3 bases, leaving a gap of 28 bases between them. The CDR3 sequence holds 20 residues, the cysteine and phenylalanine included. The only DNA kept is the CDR3, 60 bases in frame from the first base. Taken from the germline V gene, the CDR1 and CDR2 loops are TSWWSYY and QGS. Findings and caveats that apply to the study as a whole: According to the study, polyclonal expansion of innate gamma-delta T cells immediately after birth appeared to be driven by microbial exposure.

With respect to this clone: Its recognized antigen is unknown. A far larger clone is only one base removed, so a read error is likely. The same CDR3 arises from other DNA sequences in this sample as well.

Library creation used RT-PCR. The instrument given in TCRdb is Illumina MiSeq. In TCRdb, clones were called once more from the public reads by CATT, and rows of identical DNA were later combined. The sample table shows under 1,500 delta-chain clones, and more than 9.5% are seen once. Around 6.8% of the sample rests with the top ten. The V gene is TRDV1 and the J gene is TRDJ1, with the D gene possibly TRDD2 or TRDD3, each one fitting 5 bases. Sequencing used non-Vgamma9Vdelta2 gamma-delta T cells from infant blood. The clonotype was recovered from a human donor. CDR3 protein: CALGEITSFPTRTGSDKLIF. The DNA sequence is as follows: TGTGCTCTTGGGGAAATAACTTCATTCCCTACGCGTACTGGTTCCGATAAACTCATCTTT.